This T cell receptor beta chain was identified during a study of T cell changes during pregnancy in multiple sclerosis. Method: immunoSEQ multiplex PCR; TCRdb's copy keeps in-frame clones and lacks some. The sample consists of roughly 40,000 clones, nearly 90% of them appearing once. Deletions cut 2 bases from V and 0 bases from J, with 20 bases between. This CDR3 has 19 amino acids. Germline loops: CDR1 SGHRS, CDR2 YFSETQ. Sequencing used CD4+ T cells from peripheral blood mononuclear cells, obtained after pregnancy. The receptor comes from a female donor with multiple sclerosis, enrolled in a pregnancy study. The chain has TRBV5-1 and TRBJ1-4; D gene ambiguous. CDR3 DNA: TGCGCCAGCAGCTTCGGGCGTGTACGGGGTTTCGCAACTAATGAAAAACTGTTTTTT. This gives the protein CASSFGRVRGFATNEKLFF.